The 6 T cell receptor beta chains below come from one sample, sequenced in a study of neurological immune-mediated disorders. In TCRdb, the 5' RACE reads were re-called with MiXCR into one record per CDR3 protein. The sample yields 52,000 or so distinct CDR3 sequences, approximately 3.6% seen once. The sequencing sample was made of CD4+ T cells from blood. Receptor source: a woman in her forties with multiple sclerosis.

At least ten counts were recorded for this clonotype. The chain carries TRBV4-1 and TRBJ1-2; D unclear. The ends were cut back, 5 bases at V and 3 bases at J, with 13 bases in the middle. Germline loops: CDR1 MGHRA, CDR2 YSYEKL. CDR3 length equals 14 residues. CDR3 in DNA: TGCGCCAGCAGCGCCACCGGGCCCCACTATGGCTACACCTTC. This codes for CASSATGPHYGYTF.

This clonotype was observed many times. CDR3 residues: CAISGTSGEQYF. CDR3 in DNA: TGTGCCATCAGCGGGACTAGCGGCGAGCAGTACTTC. The chain joins TRBV10-3 to TRBJ2-7, with TRBD2 identical over 11 bases. The CDR3 runs to 12 residues. V lost 6 bases and J lost 6; bases outside the gene matches: 1. Germline V CDR1 and CDR2: ENHRY, SYGVKD.

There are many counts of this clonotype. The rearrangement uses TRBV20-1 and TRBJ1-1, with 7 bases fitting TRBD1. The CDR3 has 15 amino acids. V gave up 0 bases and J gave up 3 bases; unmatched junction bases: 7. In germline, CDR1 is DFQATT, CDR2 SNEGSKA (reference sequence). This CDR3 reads CSARDLGGQDTEAFF. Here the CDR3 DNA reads TGCAGTGCTAGAGACTTAGGGGGCCAGGACACTGAAGCTTTCTTT.

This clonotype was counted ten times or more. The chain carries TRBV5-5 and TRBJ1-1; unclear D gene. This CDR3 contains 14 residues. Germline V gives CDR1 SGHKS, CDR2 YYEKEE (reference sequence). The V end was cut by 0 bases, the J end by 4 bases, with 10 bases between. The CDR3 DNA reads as TGTGCCAGCAGCTTGGACGCGGGTTCCACTGAAGCTTTCTTT. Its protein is CASSLDAGSTEAFF. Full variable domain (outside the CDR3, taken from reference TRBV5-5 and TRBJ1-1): DAGVTQSPTHLIKTRGQQVTLRCSPISGHKSVSWYQQVLGQGPQFIFQYYEKEERGRGNFPDRFSARQFPNYSSELNVNALLLGDSALYLCASSLDAGSTEAFFGQGTRLTVV.

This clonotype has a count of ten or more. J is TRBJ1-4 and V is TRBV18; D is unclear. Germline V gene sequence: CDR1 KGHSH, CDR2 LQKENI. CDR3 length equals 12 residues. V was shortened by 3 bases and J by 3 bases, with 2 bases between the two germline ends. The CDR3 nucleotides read TGTGCCAGCTCACCGGCTAATGAAAAACTGTTTTTT. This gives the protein CASSPANEKLFF.

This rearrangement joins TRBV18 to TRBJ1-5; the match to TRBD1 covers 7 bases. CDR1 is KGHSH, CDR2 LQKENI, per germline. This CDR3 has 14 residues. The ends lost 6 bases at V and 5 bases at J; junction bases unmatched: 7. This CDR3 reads CASSPTGRDQPQHF. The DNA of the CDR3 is TGTGCCAGCTCCCCGACAGGGCGGGATCAGCCCCAGCATTTT.